This TCR beta chain originates from a study of T cell repertoires in cytomegalovirus infection. TCRdb reprocessed the reads via MiXCR and lists one record per CDR3 protein. The repertoire holds 110,000 or so distinct CDR3 sequences, with 30% as singletons. The CDR3 sequence is 14 residues long. Germline V lookup: CDR1 SGHRS, CDR2 YFSETQ. V was pared by 6 bases and J by 8 bases, with 7 bases of the junction left unmatched. A word on this clonotype: Its antigen is undetermined.

The chain recombines TRBV5-1 with TRBJ2-1; 11 bases line up with TRBD1. Sequenced here: CD8+ T cells from cultured PBMCs, sampled from culture after CMV antigen stimulation. The sequence came from a human donor in good health (CMV status not recorded). Some clones in this sample may be carry-over from other donors' samples. CDR3 coding DNA: TGCGCCAGCACTAGGGACAGGGGGTCCGATGAGCAGTTCTTC. It translates to CASTRDRGSDEQFF.